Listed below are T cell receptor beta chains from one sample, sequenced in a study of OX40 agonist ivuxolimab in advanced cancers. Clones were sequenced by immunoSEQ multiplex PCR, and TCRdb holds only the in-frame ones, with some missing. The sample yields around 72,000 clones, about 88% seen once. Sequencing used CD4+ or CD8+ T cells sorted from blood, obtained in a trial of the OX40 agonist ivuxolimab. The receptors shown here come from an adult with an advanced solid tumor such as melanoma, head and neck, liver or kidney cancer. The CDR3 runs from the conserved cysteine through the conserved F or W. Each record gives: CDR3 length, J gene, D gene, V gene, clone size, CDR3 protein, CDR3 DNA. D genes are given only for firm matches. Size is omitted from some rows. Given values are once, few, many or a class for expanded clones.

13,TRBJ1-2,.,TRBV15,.,CATSRGRGYGYTF,TGTGCCACCAGCAGAGGGAGGGGTTATGGCTACACCTTC
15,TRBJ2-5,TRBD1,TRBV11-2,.,CASSLMTGQQETQYF,TGTGCCAGCAGCTTAATGACAGGGCAGCAAGAGACCCAGTACTTC
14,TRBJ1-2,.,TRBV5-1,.,CASSLALSPPGYTF,TGCGCCAGCAGCTTGGCCCTCAGTCCTCCTGGCTACACCTTC
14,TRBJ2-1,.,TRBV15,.,CATSRDQGHNEQFF,TGTGCCACCAGCAGAGATCAGGGGCACAATGAGCAGTTCTTC
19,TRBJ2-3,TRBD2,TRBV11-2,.,CASSSRTSGRALATDTQYF,TGTGCCAGCAGCTCCCGGACTAGCGGGAGGGCCCTCGCAACAGATACGCAGTATTTT
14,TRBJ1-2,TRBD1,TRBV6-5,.,CASSGTGEADGYTF,TGTGCCAGCAGCGGGACAGGGGAGGCGGATGGCTACACCTTC
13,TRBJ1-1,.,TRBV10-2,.,CASSGPLSAEAFF,TGCGCCAGCAGTGGACCGCTGAGCGCTGAAGCTTTCTTT
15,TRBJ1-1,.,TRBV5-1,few,CASSPPQGFYTEAFF,TGCGCCAGCAGCCCCCCACAGGGTTTCTACACTGAAGCTTTCTTT
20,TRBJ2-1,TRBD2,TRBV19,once,CASSLLDRTYSGRGYNEQFF,TGTGCCAGTAGTCTCCTGGACAGAACCTATAGCGGGAGAGGGTACAATGAGCAGTTCTTC
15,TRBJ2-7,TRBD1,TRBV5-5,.,CASSWGGQGGYEQYF,TGTGCCAGCAGCTGGGGAGGACAGGGTGGTTACGAGCAGTACTTC
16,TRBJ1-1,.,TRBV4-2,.,CASSQGKGDRDTEAFF,TGTGCCAGCAGCCAAGGAAAAGGGGATAGGGACACTGAAGCTTTCTTT
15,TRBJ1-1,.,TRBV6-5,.,CASSYSPARSPEAFF,TGTGCCAGCAGTTACTCTCCCGCGAGGAGTCCCGAAGCTTTCTTT
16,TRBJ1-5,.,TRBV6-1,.,CASSELRQGGNQPQHF,TGTGCCAGCAGTGAACTACGTCAGGGCGGCAATCAGCCCCAGCATTTT
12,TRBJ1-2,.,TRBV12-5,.,CASGLTGGGYTF,TGTGCTAGTGGTTTGACGGGAGGAGGCTACACCTTC
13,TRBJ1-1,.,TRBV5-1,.,CASSLAGETEAFF,TGCGCCAGCAGTTTGGCAGGGGAGACTGAAGCTTTCTTT
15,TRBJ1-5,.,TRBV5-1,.,CASSLRGEDNQPQHF,TGCGCCAGCAGCTTACGGGGAGAGGACAATCAGCCCCAGCATTTT
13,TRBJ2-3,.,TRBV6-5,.,CASSSGDTDTQYF,TGTGCCAGCAGCTCGGGGGATACAGATACGCAGTATTTT
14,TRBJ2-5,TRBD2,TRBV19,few,CASSETSGRETQYF,TGTGCCAGTAGTGAGACTAGCGGGAGGGAGACCCAGTACTTC
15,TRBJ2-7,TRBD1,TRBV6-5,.,CAGSTSRTGGYEQYF,TGTGCCGGCAGTACATCCCGGACAGGGGGCTACGAGCAGTACTTC
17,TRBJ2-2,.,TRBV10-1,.,CASSESRGGRNTGELFF,TGCGCCAGCAGTGAGTCGAGGGGAGGACGGAACACCGGGGAGCTGTTTTTT
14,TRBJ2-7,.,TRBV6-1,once,CASSEQGQSYEQYF,TGTGCCAGCAGTGAACAAGGGCAGTCCTACGAGCAGTACTTC
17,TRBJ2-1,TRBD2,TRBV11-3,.,CASSPKAGGLSYNEQFF,TGTGCCAGCAGCCCGAAAGCGGGAGGCCTCTCCTACAATGAGCAGTTCTTC
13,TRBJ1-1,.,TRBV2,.,CASSSDANTEAFF,TGTGCCAGCAGTTCCGACGCGAACACTGAAGCTTTCTTT
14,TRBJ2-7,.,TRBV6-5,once,CASSEPGLSYEQYF,TGTGCCAGCAGTGAACCAGGATTGAGCTACGAGCAGTACTTC
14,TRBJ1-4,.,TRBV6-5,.,CASRPTGAPEKLFF,TGTGCCAGCAGACCGACAGGAGCCCCCGAGAAACTGTTTTTT
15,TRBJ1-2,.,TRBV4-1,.,CASSQDVQVPYGYTF,TGCGCCAGCAGCCAAGATGTCCAGGTTCCCTATGGCTACACCTTC
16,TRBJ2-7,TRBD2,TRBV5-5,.,CASSWGEQGGFYEQYF,TGTGCCAGCAGCTGGGGGGAGCAGGGAGGGTTCTACGAGCAGTACTTC
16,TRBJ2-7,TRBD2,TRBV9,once,CASSAGTSGTFYEQYF,TGTGCCAGCAGCGCCGGGACTAGCGGGACTTTCTACGAGCAGTACTTC
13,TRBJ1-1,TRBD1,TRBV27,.,CASSYRGLTEAFF,TGTGCCAGCAGTTACAGGGGGCTCACTGAAGCTTTCTTT
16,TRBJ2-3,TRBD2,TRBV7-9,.,CASSSLTSGRFDTQYF,TGTGCCAGCAGCAGCCTAACTAGCGGGAGATTTGATACGCAGTATTTT